The 15 T cell receptor beta chains presented below share a single source sample, sequenced in a study of T cells after yellow fever vaccination. From the 5' RACE reads, TCRdb called clonotypes with MiXCR, one entry per CDR3 protein. Among roughly 50,000 distinct CDR3 sequences listed, less than 9% were seen once. Sequences were derived from CD8+ T cells sorted from PBMCs, sampled approximately 15 days after the first yellow fever vaccination. These receptors originate from a man between 18 and 29 years old who received the YFV17D yellow fever vaccine.

This clonotype was seen ten or more times. The chain employs TRBV6-2 or TRBV6-3 and TRBJ2-1; TRBD2 agrees at 15 bases. This CDR3 has 19 amino acids. V shed 6 bases, J shed 4 bases, and the junction held 13 bases outside the gene matches. In germline, CDR1 is MNHEY, CDR2 SVGEGT. The DNA of the CDR3 is TGTGCCAGCAGCAACGGACTAGCGGGAGGGGACAGGGGGTACAATGAGCAGTTCTTC. Translation: CASSNGLAGGDRGYNEQFF.

This clonotype was seen ten or more times. This chain connects TRBV6-2 or TRBV6-3 to TRBJ2-3, with 12 bases lining up with TRBD2. The germline CDR1 and CDR2 sequences are MNHEY and SVGEGT. J was trimmed by 0 bases and V by 6 bases; bases with no gene match: 7. The CDR3 length is 17 residues. The CDR3 is CASRMLAGGASTDTQYF. CDR3 sequence (DNA): TGTGCCAGCAGGATGCTAGCGGGGGGGGCTAGCACAGATACGCAGTATTTT.

This clonotype has ten or more counts. The chain recombines TRBV6-2 or TRBV6-3 with TRBJ1-2; D is unclear. The CDR3 is 12 residues long. Trimming removed 2 bases from V and 6 bases from J, with 7 bases in between. Germline assignment: CDR1 MNHEY and CDR2 SVGEGT. The CDR3 coding sequence is TGTGCCAGCAGTTACGGTTGGGATGGCTACACCTTC. This gives the protein CASSYGWDGYTF.

This clonotype was recorded at least ten times. The J gene is TRBJ2-7, the V gene TRBV6-5, with TRBD1 matching 10 bases. The CDR3 loop spans 16 amino acids. Per germline, CDR1 MNHEY and CDR2 SVGAGI. V shed 2 bases and J 0 bases; nucleotides not matched to a gene: 4. The CDR3 is CASSYGGQGGSYEQYF. CDR3 nucleotides: TGTGCCAGCAGTTACGGCGGACAGGGGGGCTCCTACGAGCAGTACTTC.

This clonotype ranks as medium-sized. This chain links TRBV7-2 with TRBJ2-7, with D uncertain. Trimming left V 1 base short and J 3 bases short, with 7 bases between. The CDR3 runs 13 residues. Germline loops: CDR1 SGHTA, CDR2 FQGNSA. The CDR3 region has the DNA TGTGCCAGCAGCTTAGGTGGGTTCTACGAGCAGTACTTC. Its translation is CASSLGGFYEQYF.

This clonotype was seen ten or more times. The chain couples TRBV6-2 or TRBV6-3 to TRBJ1-5; D gene ambiguous. Per the germline V gene, CDR1 is MNHEY and CDR2 is SVGEGT. The CDR3 totals 15 residues. Trimming removed 0 bases from V and 2 bases from J, with 8 bases in between. The CDR3 sequence: CASSYSMDRNQPQHF. CDR3 coding DNA: TGTGCCAGCAGTTACTCGATGGACCGCAATCAGCCCCAGCATTTT.

This clonotype was recorded a few times. The chain uses TRBV7-8 and TRBJ2-3; TRBD2 aligns across 8 bases. Germline-derived CDR1 and CDR2 are SGHVS and FQNEAQ. The J segment lost 3 bases and the V segment lost 3 bases, leaving 5 bases of the junction unmatched. The CDR3 contains 15 residues. For the CDR3, the DNA is TGTGCCAGCAGCTTTCGGGGGGGCATAACAGATACGCAGTATTTT. Translating it yields CASSFRGGITDTQYF.

This clonotype was found many times. The J gene is TRBJ2-1, the V gene TRBV7-9; 9 positions agree with TRBD2. Germline CDR1 and CDR2: SEHNR and FQNEAQ (reference sequence). J lost 7 bases, V lost 5 bases, and 9 bases had no gene match. This CDR3 region has 15 residues. The DNA for the CDR3 is TGTGCCAGCAGCCCCAGCGGGGGGTTCCCGAATGAGCAGTTCTTC. This gives the protein CASSPSGGFPNEQFF.

This clonotype was recorded many times. The V call is TRBV5-1, the J call TRBJ2-2, with D unclear. The germline V and J ends were trimmed by 1 base and 9 bases, with 10 bases remaining between them. CDR3 length equals 13 residues. Germline CDR1 SGHRS, CDR2 YFSETQ. Written as DNA, the CDR3 is TGCGCCAGCAGCTTGTTTGGGTATCGGGAGCTGTTTTTT. Its translation: CASSLFGYRELFF.

The V gene is TRBV5-1, the J gene TRBJ2-1, with a weak D call TRBD1 (5 bases). V shed 6 bases and J shed 2 bases, with 15 bases lying between them. CDR3 size: 15 residues. Per the germline V gene, CDR1 is SGHRS and CDR2 is YFSETQ. CDR3 DNA sequence: TGCGCCAGCAAAAAGGGGTTAGGGGCCTACAATGAGCAGTTCTTC. It codes for CASKKGLGAYNEQFF.

This clonotype was counted ten times or more. CDR3 region: CASSPAGFGEQFF. As DNA, the CDR3 is TGTGCCAGTAGTCCCGCAGGGTTTGGTGAGCAGTTCTTC. The genes are TRBV19 and TRBJ2-1, with D possibly being TRBD1 (5 bases). The CDR3 length is 13 residues. Germline loops: CDR1 LNHDA, CDR2 SQIVND (reference sequence). Trimming stripped 5 bases from V and 9 bases from J, with 14 bases between.

At least ten counts were recorded for this clonotype. V and J are TRBV7-3 and TRBJ1-1; 10 nucleotides align to TRBD1. The CDR3 covers 16 residues. Germline assignment: CDR1 SGHTA and CDR2 FQGTGA. V was clipped by 5 bases and J by 4 bases; unmatched bases: 10. The CDR3 protein is CASSSYPGTGVTEAFF. CDR3 sequence (DNA): TGTGCCAGCAGCAGCTACCCCGGGACAGGGGTCACTGAAGCTTTCTTT.

Many counts were recorded for this clonotype. The chain uses TRBV7-6 and TRBJ2-7; 15 bases agree with TRBD2. The germline CDR1 and CDR2 sequences are SGHVS and FNYEAQ. Trimming cost V 5 bases and J 5 bases; bases outside gene matches: 10. The CDR3 spans 17 residues. The DNA of the CDR3 is TGTGCCAGCAGCCCCTCCCGGGGACTAGCGGGGGGTCACGAGCAGTACTTC. This translates into CASSPSRGLAGGHEQYF.

The chain recombines TRBV20-1 with TRBJ2-1; D may be TRBD1 or TRBD2 (6 bases each). V dropped 0 bases and J dropped 4 bases, with 13 bases sitting between them. The V gene's germline CDR1 is DFQATT and CDR2 SNEGSKA (reference sequence). The CDR3 covers 15 residues. The chain's CDR3 is CSARDRGRWYNEQFF. CDR3 nucleotides: TGCAGTGCTAGAGATCGGGGGCGGTGGTACAATGAGCAGTTCTTC.

Ten or more counts support this clonotype. This chain uses TRBV4-2 with TRBJ2-7, with unresolved D. CDR1 and CDR2 (germline): LGHNA, YNFKEQ. This CDR3 has 13 amino acids. V was shortened by 0 bases and J by 2 bases, with 5 bases between the two germline ends. CDR3 DNA: TGTGCCAGCAGCCAAGACATCCCCTACGAGCAGTACTTC. Translation: CASSQDIPYEQYF.